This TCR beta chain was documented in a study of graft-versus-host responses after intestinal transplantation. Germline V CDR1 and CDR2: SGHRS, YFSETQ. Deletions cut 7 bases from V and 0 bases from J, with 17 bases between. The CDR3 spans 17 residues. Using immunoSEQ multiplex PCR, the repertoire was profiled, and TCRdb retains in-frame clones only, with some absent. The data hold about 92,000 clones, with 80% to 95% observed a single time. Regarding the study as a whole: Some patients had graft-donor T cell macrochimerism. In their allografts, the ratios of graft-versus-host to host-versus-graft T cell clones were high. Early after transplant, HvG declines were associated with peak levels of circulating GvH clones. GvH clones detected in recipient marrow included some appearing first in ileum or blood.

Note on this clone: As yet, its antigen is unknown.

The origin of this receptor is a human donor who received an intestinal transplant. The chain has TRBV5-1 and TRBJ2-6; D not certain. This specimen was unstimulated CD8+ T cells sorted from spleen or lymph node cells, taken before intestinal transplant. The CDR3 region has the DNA TGCGCCAGCGCACCGGACGTCCTGGGCTCTGGGGCCAACGTCCTGACTTTC. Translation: CASAPDVLGSGANVLTF.